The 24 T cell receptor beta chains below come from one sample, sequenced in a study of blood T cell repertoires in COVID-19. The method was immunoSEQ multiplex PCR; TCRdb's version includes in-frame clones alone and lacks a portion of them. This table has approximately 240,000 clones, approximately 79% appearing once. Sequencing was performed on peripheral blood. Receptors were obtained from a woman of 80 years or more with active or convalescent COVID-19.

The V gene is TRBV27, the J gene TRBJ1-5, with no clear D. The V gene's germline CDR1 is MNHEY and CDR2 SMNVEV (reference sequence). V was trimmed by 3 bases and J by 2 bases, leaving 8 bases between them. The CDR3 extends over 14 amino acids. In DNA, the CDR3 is TGTGCCAGCAGTTTTGTTCAGGGCAATCAGCCCCAGCATTTT. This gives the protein CASSFVQGNQPQHF.

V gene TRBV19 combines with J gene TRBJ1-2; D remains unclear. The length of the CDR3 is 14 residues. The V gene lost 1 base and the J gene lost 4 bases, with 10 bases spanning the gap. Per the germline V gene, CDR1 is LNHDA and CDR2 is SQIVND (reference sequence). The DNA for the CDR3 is TGTGCCAGTAGTATAGGTACTAGGAGCTATGGCTACACCTTC. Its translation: CASSIGTRSYGYTF.

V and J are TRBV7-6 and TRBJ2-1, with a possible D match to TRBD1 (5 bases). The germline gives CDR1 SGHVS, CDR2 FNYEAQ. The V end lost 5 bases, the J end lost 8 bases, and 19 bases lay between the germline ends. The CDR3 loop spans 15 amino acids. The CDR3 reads CASSPLRQFSDEQFF. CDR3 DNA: TGTGCCAGCAGCCCCCTGAGACAGTTCTCTGATGAGCAGTTCTTC.

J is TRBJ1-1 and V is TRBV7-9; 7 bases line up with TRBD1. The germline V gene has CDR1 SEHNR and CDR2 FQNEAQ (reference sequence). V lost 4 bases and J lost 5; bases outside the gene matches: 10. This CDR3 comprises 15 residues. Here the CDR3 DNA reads TGTGCCAGCAGCTCTCAAGGGGGCTTGGGAACTGAAGCTTTCTTT. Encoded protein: CASSSQGGLGTEAFF.

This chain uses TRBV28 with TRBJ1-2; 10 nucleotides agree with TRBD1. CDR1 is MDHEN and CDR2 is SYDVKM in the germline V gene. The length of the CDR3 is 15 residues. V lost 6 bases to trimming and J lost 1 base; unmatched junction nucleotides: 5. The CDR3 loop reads CASRDGQGVNYGYTF. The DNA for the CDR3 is TGTGCCAGCAGGGATGGACAGGGGGTTAACTATGGCTACACCTTC.

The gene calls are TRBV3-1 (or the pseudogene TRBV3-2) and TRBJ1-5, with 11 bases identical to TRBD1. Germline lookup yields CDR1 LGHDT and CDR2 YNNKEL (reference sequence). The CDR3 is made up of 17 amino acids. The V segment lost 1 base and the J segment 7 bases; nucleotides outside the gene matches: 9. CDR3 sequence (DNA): TGTGCCAGCAGCCAAGGATCTGGACAGGGGGCGCACCAGCCCCAGCATTTT. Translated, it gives CASSQGSGQGAHQPQHF.

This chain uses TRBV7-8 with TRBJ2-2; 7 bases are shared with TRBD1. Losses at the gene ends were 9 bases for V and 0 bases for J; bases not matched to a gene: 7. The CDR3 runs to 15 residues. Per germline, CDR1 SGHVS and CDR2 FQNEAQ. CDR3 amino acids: CASNRQGTNTGELFF. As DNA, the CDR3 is TGTGCCAGTAACAGACAGGGTACGAACACCGGGGAGCTGTTTTTT.

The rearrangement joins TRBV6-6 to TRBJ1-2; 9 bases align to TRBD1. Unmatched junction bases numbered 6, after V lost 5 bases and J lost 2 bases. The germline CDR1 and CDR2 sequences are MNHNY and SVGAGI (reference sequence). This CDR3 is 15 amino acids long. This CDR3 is CASSDRGASNYGYTF. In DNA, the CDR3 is TGTGCCAGCAGTGACAGGGGGGCTTCCAACTATGGCTACACCTTC.

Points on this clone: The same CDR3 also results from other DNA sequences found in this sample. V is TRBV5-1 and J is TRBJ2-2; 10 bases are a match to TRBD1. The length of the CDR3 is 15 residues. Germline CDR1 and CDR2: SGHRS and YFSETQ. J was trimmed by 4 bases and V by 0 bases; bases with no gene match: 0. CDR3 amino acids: CASSLGQGATGELFF. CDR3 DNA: TGCGCCAGCAGCTTGGGACAGGGGGCCACCGGGGAGCTGTTTTTT. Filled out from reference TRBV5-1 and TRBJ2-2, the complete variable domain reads KAGVTQTPRYLIKTRGQQVTLSCSPISGHRSVSWYQQTPGQGLQFLFEYFSETQRNKGNFPGRFSGRQFSNSRSEMNVSTLELGDSALYLCASSLGQGATGELFFGEGSRLTVL.

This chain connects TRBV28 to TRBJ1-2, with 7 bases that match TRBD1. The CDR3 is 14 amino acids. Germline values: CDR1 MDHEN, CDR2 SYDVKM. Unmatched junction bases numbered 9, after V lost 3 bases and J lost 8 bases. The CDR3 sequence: CASSLTGLYGGYTF. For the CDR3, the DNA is TGTGCCAGCAGTTTGACAGGGCTCTATGGGGGCTACACCTTC.

The CDR3 nucleotides are TGTGCCACCAGCCGACAGCGTAAAAACACTGAAGCTTTCTTT. Translating gives CATSRQRKNTEAFF. This rearrangement joins TRBV15 to TRBJ1-1; D may be TRBD1 (5 bases). The CDR3 loop spans 14 amino acids. Germline V gives CDR1 LNHNV, CDR2 YYDKDF (reference sequence). Between the trimmed V and J ends, which lost 5 bases and 2 bases, there was a span of 12 bases.

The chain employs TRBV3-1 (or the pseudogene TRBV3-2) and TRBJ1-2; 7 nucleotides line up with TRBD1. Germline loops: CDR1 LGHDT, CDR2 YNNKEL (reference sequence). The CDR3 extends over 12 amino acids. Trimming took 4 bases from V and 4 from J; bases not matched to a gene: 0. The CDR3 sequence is CASSRQGYGYTF. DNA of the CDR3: TGTGCCAGCAGCCGACAGGGCTATGGCTACACCTTC.

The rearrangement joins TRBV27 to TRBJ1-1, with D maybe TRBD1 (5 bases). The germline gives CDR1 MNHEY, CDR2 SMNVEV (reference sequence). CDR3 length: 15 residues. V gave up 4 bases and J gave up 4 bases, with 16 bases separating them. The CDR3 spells CASSYGRGLSTEAFF. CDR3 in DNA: TGTGCCAGCAGTTATGGGAGGGGTCTGTCCACTGAAGCTTTCTTT.

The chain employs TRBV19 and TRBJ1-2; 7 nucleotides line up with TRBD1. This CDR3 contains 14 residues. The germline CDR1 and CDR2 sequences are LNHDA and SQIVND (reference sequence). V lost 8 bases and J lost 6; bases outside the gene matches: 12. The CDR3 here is CASGTERTRDGYTF. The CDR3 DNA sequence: TGTGCCAGTGGGACAGAGCGGACCCGGGATGGCTACACCTTC.

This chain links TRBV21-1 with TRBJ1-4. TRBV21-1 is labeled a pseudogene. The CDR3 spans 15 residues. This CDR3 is CASSKVARIGEKLFF. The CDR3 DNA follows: TGTGCCAGCAGCAAAGTAGCCCGGATCGGTGAAAAACTGTTTTTT.

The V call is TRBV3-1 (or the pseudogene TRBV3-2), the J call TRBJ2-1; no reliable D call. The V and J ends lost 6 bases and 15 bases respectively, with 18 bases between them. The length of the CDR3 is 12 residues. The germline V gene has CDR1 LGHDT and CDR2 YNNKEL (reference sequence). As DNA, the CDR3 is TGTGCCAGCAGATTACCCTCGGGTCGTCCGTTCTTC. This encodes CASRLPSGRPFF.

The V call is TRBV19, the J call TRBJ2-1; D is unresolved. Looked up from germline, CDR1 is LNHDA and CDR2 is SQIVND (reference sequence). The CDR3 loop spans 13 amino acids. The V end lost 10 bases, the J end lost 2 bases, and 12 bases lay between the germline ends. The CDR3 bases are TGTGCCACTTCGCGATCCACCTACAATGAGCAGTTCTTC. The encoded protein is CATSRSTYNEQFF.

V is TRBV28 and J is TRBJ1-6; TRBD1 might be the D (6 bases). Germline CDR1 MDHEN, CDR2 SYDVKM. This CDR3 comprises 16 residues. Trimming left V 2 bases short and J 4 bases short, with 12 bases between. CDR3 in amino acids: CASSLGGGRYNSPLHF. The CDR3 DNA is TGTGCCAGCAGTTTAGGGGGGGGCAGATATAATTCACCCCTCCACTTT. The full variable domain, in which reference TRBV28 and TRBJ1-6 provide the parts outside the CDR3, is DVKVTQSSRYLVKRTGEKVFLECVQDMDHENMFWYRQDPGLGLRLIYFSYDVKMKEKGDIPEGYSVSREKKERFSLILESASTNQTSMYLCASSLGGGRYNSPLHFGNGTRLTVT.

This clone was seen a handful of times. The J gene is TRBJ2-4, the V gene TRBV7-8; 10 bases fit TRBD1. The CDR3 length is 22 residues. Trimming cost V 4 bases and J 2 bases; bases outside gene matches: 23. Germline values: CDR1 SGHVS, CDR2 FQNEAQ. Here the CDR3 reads CASSSRDRGVSGLNSSKNIQYF. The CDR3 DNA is TGTGCCAGCAGCTCCCGGGACAGGGGAGTATCGGGGCTAAATTCTTCCAAAAACATTCAGTACTTC.

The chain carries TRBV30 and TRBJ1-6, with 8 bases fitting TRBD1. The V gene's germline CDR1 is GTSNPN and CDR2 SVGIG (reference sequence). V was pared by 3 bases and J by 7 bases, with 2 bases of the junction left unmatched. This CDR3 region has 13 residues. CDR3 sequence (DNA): TGTGCCTGGAGCAGGACAGGGAATTCACCCCTCCACTTT. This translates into CAWSRTGNSPLHF. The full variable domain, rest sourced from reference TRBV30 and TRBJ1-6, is SQTIHQWPATLVQPVGSPLSLECTVEGTSNPNLYWYRQAAGRGLQLLFYSVGIGQISSEVPQNLSASRPQDRQFILSSKKLLLSDSGFYLCAWSRTGNSPLHFGNGTRLTVT.

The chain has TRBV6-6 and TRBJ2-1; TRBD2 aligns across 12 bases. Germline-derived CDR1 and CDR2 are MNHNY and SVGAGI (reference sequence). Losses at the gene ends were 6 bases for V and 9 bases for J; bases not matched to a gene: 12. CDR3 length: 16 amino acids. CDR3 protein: CASRPSGRVVSVEQFF. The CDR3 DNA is TGTGCCAGCAGACCTAGCGGGAGGGTTGTTTCGGTTGAGCAGTTCTTC.

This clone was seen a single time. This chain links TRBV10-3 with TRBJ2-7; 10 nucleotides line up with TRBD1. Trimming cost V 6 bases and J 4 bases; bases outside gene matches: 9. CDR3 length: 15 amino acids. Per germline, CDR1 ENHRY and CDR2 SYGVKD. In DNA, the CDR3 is TGTGCCATCAGCCCTGACAGGGGGCTGAATTACGAGCAGTACTTC. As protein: CAISPDRGLNYEQYF.

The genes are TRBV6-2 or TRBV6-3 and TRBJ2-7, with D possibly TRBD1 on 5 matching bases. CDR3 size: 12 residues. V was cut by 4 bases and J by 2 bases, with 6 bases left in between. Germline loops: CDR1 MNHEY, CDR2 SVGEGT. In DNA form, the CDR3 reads TGTGCCAGCAGTTCGGACACCTACGAGCAGTACTTC. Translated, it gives CASSSDTYEQYF.

In DNA form, the CDR3 reads TGCGCCAGCAGCTTGCCGTGGGAGCACTACAATGAGCAGTTCTTC. Translation: CASSLPWEHYNEQFF. This chain joins TRBV5-1 and TRBJ2-1; a weak D match, TRBD2 (5 bases). The CDR3 runs 15 residues. Germline CDR1 and CDR2: SGHRS and YFSETQ. V was trimmed by 1 base and J by 3 bases, leaving 11 bases between them. The full variable domain, rest sourced from reference TRBV5-1 and TRBJ2-1, is KAGVTQTPRYLIKTRGQQVTLSCSPISGHRSVSWYQQTPGQGLQFLFEYFSETQRNKGNFPGRFSGRQFSNSRSEMNVSTLELGDSALYLCASSLPWEHYNEQFFGPGTRLTVL.